This TCR beta chain was captured in a study of T cells in Graves' hyperthyroidism and ophthalmopathy. A word on this clonotype: Its antigen is still unknown.

Extraction of PBMCs used around 9.6 ml of fresh peripheral blood. Whole-study results and caveats: The model forecast ophthalmopathy, anticipating it by a median about 7 months before onset.

V was pared by 10 bases and J by 5 bases, with 8 bases between. Germline values: CDR1 MNHNS, CDR2 SASEGT. The CDR3 length is 11 residues. The CDR3 regions of TCR beta were amplified from RNA transcripts. The HTBI primer set drove a first-round RT-PCR of the TCR CDR3. TCRdb itself ran the multiplex PCR reads through MiXCR, one entry per CDR3 protein. Of about 320,000 distinct CDR3 sequences listed, around 17% were seen once; the top ten hold around 35%. This chain uses TRBV6-1 with TRBJ2-2, with D hard to call. The clonotype originates from a young man with Graves' hyperthyroidism. Specimen: blood. The CDR3 bases are TGTGCCACCTACAGAACCGGGGAGCTGTTTTTT. Protein: CATYRTGELFF.